A selection of T cell receptor beta chains follows, all from one sample in a study of cytomegalovirus exposure and HLA in healthy donors. Here immunoSEQ multiplex PCR was the method, and the copy in TCRdb shows in-frame clones only, minus some. The sample lists around 70,000 clones, around four fifths occurring once. Sequencing was performed on PBMCs. Every receptor here comes from a girl aged 5 to 17 in good health and CMV-seropositive. CDR3s leave out the opening cysteine and the closing phenylalanine or tryptophan. Each record gives: V gene, J gene, CDR3 protein.

>TRBV29-1|TRBJ2-5
SVDRDNPGETQY
>TRBV6-5|TRBJ2-7
ASRTGISYEQY
>TRBV7-2|TRBJ1-4
ASSLAPVAGLRGEKLF
>TRBV4-1|TRBJ2-7
TSSHSDRVREGRHEQY
>TRBV6-5|TRBJ2-5
ASSRQGNQETQY
>TRBV10-2|TRBJ2-2
ASTEFAGKGNTGELF
>TRBV10-3|TRBJ2-2
AIRVSLTGELF
>TRBV7-2|TRBJ2-2
ASSFFSGGRTGELF
>TRBV9|TRBJ1-1
ASSVDRQGNTEAF
>TRBV28|TRBJ1-1
ASRNAGTAEAF
>TRBV10-3|TRBJ1-1
AISPQAQNTEAF
>TRBV9|TRBJ2-2
ASSVAVGELF
>TRBV20-1|TRBJ1-2
SARRGGGYT
>TRBV4-1|TRBJ2-1
ASSPPTGTSGRAKEQF
>TRBV28|TRBJ2-7
ASSEGTYEQY
>TRBV5-6|TRBJ1-1
ASSLGQALRRTEAF
>TRBV28|TRBJ1-5
ASSLDRAHQPQH
>TRBV28|TRBJ1-2
ASRSGQGYT
>TRBV7-2|TRBJ1-1
ASSFTGNTEAF
>TRBV27|TRBJ1-4
ASRSGTGGEKLF
>TRBV4-1|TRBJ2-5
ASRQFGRASSETQY